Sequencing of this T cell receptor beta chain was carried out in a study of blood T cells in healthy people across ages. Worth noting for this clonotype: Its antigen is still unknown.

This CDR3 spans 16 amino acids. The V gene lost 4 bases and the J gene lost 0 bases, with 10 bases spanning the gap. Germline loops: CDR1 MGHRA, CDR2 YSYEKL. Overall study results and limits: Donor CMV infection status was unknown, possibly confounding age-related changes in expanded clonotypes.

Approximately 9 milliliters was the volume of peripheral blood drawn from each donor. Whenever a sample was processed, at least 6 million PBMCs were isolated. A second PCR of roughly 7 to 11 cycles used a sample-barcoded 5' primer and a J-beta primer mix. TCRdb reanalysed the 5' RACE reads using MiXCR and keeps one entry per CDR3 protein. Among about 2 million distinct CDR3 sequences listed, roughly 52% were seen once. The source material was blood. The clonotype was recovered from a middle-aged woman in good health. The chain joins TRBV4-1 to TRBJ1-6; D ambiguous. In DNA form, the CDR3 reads TGCGCCAGCAGCCGAGGTTCCAGCTCCTATAATTCACCCCTCCACTTT. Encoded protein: CASSRGSSSYNSPLHF.